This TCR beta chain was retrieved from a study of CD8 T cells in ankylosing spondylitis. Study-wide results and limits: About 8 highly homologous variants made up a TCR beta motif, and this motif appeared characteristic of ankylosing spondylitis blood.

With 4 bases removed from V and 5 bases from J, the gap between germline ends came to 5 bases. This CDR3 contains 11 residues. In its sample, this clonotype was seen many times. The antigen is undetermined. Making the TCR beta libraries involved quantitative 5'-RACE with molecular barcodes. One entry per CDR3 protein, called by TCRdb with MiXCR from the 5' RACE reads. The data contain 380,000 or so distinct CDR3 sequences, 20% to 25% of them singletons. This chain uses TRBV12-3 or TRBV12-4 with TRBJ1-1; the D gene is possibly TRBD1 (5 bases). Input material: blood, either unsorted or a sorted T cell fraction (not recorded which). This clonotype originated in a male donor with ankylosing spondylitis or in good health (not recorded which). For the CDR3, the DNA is TGTGCCAGCAGTTGGGGGACTGAAGCTTTCTTT. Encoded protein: CASSWGTEAFF.